The 31 T cell receptor beta chains presented below share a single source sample, sequenced in a study of monozygotic twins with cystic fibrosis. Generated by immunoSEQ multiplex PCR, the TCRdb table keeps only in-frame clones and is missing some. The sample consists of about 23,000 clones, approximately 90% of them appearing once. The sample was blood. The origin of the receptors is a girl aged 2-10 years with cystic fibrosis.

This chain links TRBV6-5 with TRBJ2-2, with D perhaps assigned TRBD1 or TRBD2 (5 bases each). This CDR3 comprises 15 residues. Trimming left V 5 bases short and J 4 bases short, with 14 bases between. Looked up from germline, CDR1 is MNHEY and CDR2 is SVGAGI. The DNA of the CDR3 is TGTGCCAGCAGTACTAGGGGTTGGCCCACCGGGGAGCTGTTTTTT. Translated: CASSTRGWPTGELFF.

The V call is TRBV18, the J call TRBJ2-1, with 7 bases that match TRBD2. The V and J ends lost 1 base and 4 bases, in that order; junction bases with no gene match: 4. The CDR3 is 15 residues long. The germline V gene encodes CDR1 KGHSH and CDR2 LQKENI. The CDR3 spells CASSPLSGGYNEQFF. CDR3 nucleotide sequence: TGTGCCAGCTCACCACTTTCGGGGGGTTACAATGAGCAGTTCTTC.

The rearrangement links TRBV16 to TRBJ2-3; D is possibly TRBD2 (6 bases). CDR1 is KGHSY and CDR2 is FQNENV in the germline V gene. The CDR3 runs 18 residues. The ends were cut back, 4 bases at V and 0 bases at J, with 20 bases in the middle. In nucleotides, the CDR3 is TGTGCCAGCAGCCCCCCCCTCCCGGGGACTGGCAGCACAGATACGCAGTATTTT. Its translation is CASSPPLPGTGSTDTQYF.

V and J are TRBV5-8 and TRBJ2-7; D not certain. V dropped 2 bases and J dropped 5 bases, with 8 bases sitting between them. From germline, CDR1 is SGHTS and CDR2 YDEGEE. The CDR3 loop spans 12 amino acids. The CDR3 loop reads CASSFGGNEQYF. In DNA form, the CDR3 reads TGTGCCAGCAGCTTTGGTGGAAACGAGCAGTACTTC.

This chain connects TRBV29-1 to TRBJ1-2; tentatively, D is TRBD1 (6 bases). This CDR3 region has 14 residues. Trimming left V 3 bases short and J 4 bases short, with 15 bases between. Germline V gene sequence: CDR1 SQVTM, CDR2 ANQGSEA. CDR3 amino acids: CSVDAPGHTYGYTF. DNA for the CDR3: TGCAGCGTTGACGCCCCGGGACACACCTATGGCTACACCTTC.

The CDR3 loop is CASSSGRGLRGNTEAFF. The CDR3, as DNA: TGTGCCAGCAGCTCCGGCAGGGGGCTTCGAGGGAACACTGAAGCTTTCTTT. The chain recombines TRBV7-9 with TRBJ1-1; TRBD1 matches 8 bases. This CDR3 has 17 amino acids. V was clipped by 4 bases and J by 1 base; unmatched bases: 11. Per germline, CDR1 SEHNR and CDR2 FQNEAQ (reference sequence).

The chain has TRBV19 and TRBJ2-2; possible D gene TRBD1, 5 bases. V lost 3 bases, J lost 4 bases, and 12 bases lay in between. The CDR3 totals 15 residues. Germline V lookup: CDR1 LNHDA, CDR2 SQIVND (reference sequence). This CDR3 is CASSIRDRPTGELFF. CDR3 DNA sequence: TGTGCCAGTAGTATCAGGGATCGTCCCACCGGGGAGCTGTTTTTT.

This chain joins TRBV5-6 and TRBJ1-2, with 9 bases lining up with TRBD1. The CDR3 has 15 amino acids. Germline values: CDR1 SGHDT, CDR2 YYEEEE. With 0 bases clipped from V and 6 bases from J, the junction kept 6 bases outside the gene matches. The CDR3 coding sequence is TGTGCCAGCAGCTTGGGGATAGACAGGGGGAATGGCTACACCTTC. This sequence encodes CASSLGIDRGNGYTF.

This clone came up once. The V gene is TRBV27, the J gene TRBJ2-3, with TRBD2 identical over 16 bases. J lost 3 bases, V lost 2 bases, and 2 bases had no gene match. Germline CDR1 and CDR2: MNHEY and SMNVEV (reference sequence). This CDR3 has 17 residues. CDR3 loop: CASSLGTSGGATDTQYF. The CDR3 nucleotides read TGTGCCAGCAGTTTAGGGACTAGCGGGGGGGCAACAGATACGCAGTATTTT.

The chain employs TRBV6-5 and TRBJ1-5, with D possibly matching TRBD1 (6 bases). V lost 5 bases to trimming and J lost 4 bases, with 12 bases between them. CDR3 size: 14 residues. Germline lookup yields CDR1 MNHEY and CDR2 SVGAGI. The CDR3 DNA is TGTGCCAGCAGTATCGACAGGTTTAATCAGCCCCAGCATTTT. Translation gives CASSIDRFNQPQHF.

V is TRBV30 and J is TRBJ2-1; D could derive from TRBD1 or TRBD2 (6 bases each). Germline CDR1 is GTSNPN and CDR2 is SVGIG (reference sequence). The CDR3 contains 14 residues. V gave up 4 bases and J gave up 8 bases, with 18 bases separating them. CDR3 in DNA: TGTGCCTGGACTTTCGGGGGCGGGTGGGATGAGCAGTTCTTC. Translating it yields CAWTFGGGWDEQFF.

The J gene is TRBJ1-5, the V gene TRBV5-6; the D gene is possibly TRBD1 (5 bases). Germline V gene sequence: CDR1 SGHDT, CDR2 YYEEEE. Trimming removed 4 bases from V and 7 bases from J, with 15 bases in between. This CDR3 region has 14 residues. In DNA form, the CDR3 reads TGTGCCAGCAGCGCCCAGGGTTTGTTGCAGCCCCAGCATTTT. It codes for CASSAQGLLQPQHF.

This chain joins TRBV7-8 and TRBJ2-5; 9 bases match TRBD2. This CDR3 is built from 18 residues. Per germline, CDR1 SGHVS and CDR2 FQNEAQ. The ends lost 1 base at V and 5 bases at J; junction bases unmatched: 14. The CDR3 region is CASSLEFGGGATWETQYF. CDR3 DNA sequence: TGTGCCAGCAGCTTAGAGTTTGGCGGGGGGGCAACGTGGGAGACCCAGTACTTC.

This clone was counted a single time. The J gene is TRBJ1-1, the V gene TRBV15; D may be TRBD1 (6 bases). CDR1 is LNHNV and CDR2 is YYDKDF in the germline V gene (reference sequence). Trimming took 2 bases from V and 1 from J, leaving 8 bases between them. This CDR3 spans 14 amino acids. CDR3 loop: CATSRTDRNTEAFF. CDR3 DNA: TGTGCCACCAGCAGAACGGACAGGAACACTGAAGCTTTCTTT.

The chain carries TRBV6-5 and TRBJ2-1; possibly TRBD2 for D (6 bases). This CDR3 has 13 amino acids. Trimming took 2 bases from V and 9 from J, leaving 11 bases between them. Germline loops: CDR1 MNHEY, CDR2 SVGAGI. CDR3 DNA: TGTGCCAGCAGTTACGGGGCGGGGACTGAGCAGTTCTTC. It encodes CASSYGAGTEQFF.

The CDR3 protein is CASSLEGDSSGNTIYF. CDR3 bases: TGTGCCAGCAGCTTAGAGGGGGACAGTTCTGGAAACACCATATATTTT. V and J are TRBV7-9 and TRBJ1-3, with TRBD1 matching 7 bases. Germline values: CDR1 SEHNR, CDR2 FQNEAQ (reference sequence). The CDR3 runs to 16 residues. The V segment lost 1 base and the J segment 1 base; nucleotides outside the gene matches: 4.

The chain links TRBV7-9 to TRBJ1-3, with D hard to call. Germline V gene sequence: CDR1 SEHNR, CDR2 FQNEAQ (reference sequence). The CDR3 covers 13 residues. V was cut by 5 bases and J by 9 bases, with 14 bases left in between. The CDR3: CASSGGIASTIYF. Written as DNA, the CDR3 is TGTGCCAGCAGCGGCGGGATTGCAAGCACCATATATTTT.

The V call is TRBV18, the J call TRBJ2-5, with a tentative D call TRBD1 (6 bases). Trimming took off 1 base at V and 5 bases at J, with 8 bases between the two ends. The CDR3 runs 13 residues. Germline loops: CDR1 KGHSH, CDR2 LQKENI. CDR3 in amino acids: CASSPRDKETQYF. The CDR3 coding sequence is TGTGCCAGCTCACCACGGGACAAGGAGACCCAGTACTTC.

The genes are TRBV4-3 and TRBJ2-3, with TRBD1 matching over 9 bases. The CDR3 spans 15 residues. Trimming at V came to 3 bases and at J to 3 bases, leaving 4 bases not matched to a gene. From germline, CDR1 is LGHNA and CDR2 YSLEER. The CDR3 spells CASSQDRGSTDTQYF. The CDR3 DNA sequence: TGCGCCAGCAGCCAGGACAGGGGTAGTACAGATACGCAGTATTTT.

The chain employs TRBV6-1 and TRBJ1-3, with 10 bases fitting TRBD1. Germline assignment: CDR1 MNHNS and CDR2 SASEGT. J lost 4 bases, V lost 3 bases, and 9 bases had no gene match. There are 17 residues in the CDR3. The DNA of the CDR3 is TGTGCCAGCAGTGATCCTCCCGGGACAGGGGTCGGAAACACCATATATTTT. This sequence encodes CASSDPPGTGVGNTIYF.

The rearrangement uses TRBV7-9 and TRBJ2-7; TRBD1 matches 7 bases. This CDR3 has 14 amino acids. Germline CDR1 is SEHNR and CDR2 is FQNEAQ (reference sequence). Trimming took 4 bases from V and 3 from J; bases not matched to a gene: 6. The CDR3 nucleotides read TGTGCCAGCAGCTCGAAGACAGGGATCTACGAGCAGTACTTC. Translating gives CASSSKTGIYEQYF.

The chain joins TRBV2 to TRBJ2-5; 11 bases agree with TRBD2. Trimming took 8 bases from V and 5 from J; bases not matched to a gene: 10. CDR1 and CDR2 (germline): SNHLY, FYNNEI. The CDR3 totals 15 residues. The CDR3 protein is CASEIAGGLSETQYF. The CDR3 DNA reads TGTGCCAGCGAGATAGCGGGGGGGCTTTCGGAGACCCAGTACTTC.

This chain joins TRBV10-3 and TRBJ1-5, with unresolved D. The CDR3 is 14 amino acids. The V gene lost 0 bases and the J gene lost 1 base, with 4 bases spanning the gap. The V gene's germline CDR1 is ENHRY and CDR2 SYGVKD. The DNA for the CDR3 is TGTGCCATCAGTGAGTCTATGAGCAATCAGCCCCAGCATTTT. Its protein product is CAISESMSNQPQHF.

J is TRBJ1-2 and V is TRBV5-4; the D gene is possibly TRBD1 (5 bases). Per germline, CDR1 SGHNT and CDR2 YYREEE (reference sequence). V lost 4 bases and J 4 bases, leaving 11 bases between the germline ends. The CDR3 runs 13 residues. CDR3 region: CASSERDAYGYTF. Written as DNA, the CDR3 is TGTGCCAGCAGCGAGAGGGACGCCTATGGCTACACCTTC. Combining the CDR3 with reference TRBV5-4 and TRBJ1-2 gives the whole variable domain ETGVTQSPTHLIKTRGQQVTLRCSSQSGHNTVSWYQQALGQGPQFIFQYYREEENGRGNFPPRFSGLQFPNYSSELNVNALELDDSALYLCASSERDAYGYTFGSGTRLTVV.

This sequence joins TRBV7-2 and TRBJ2-7; the D call may be TRBD1 or TRBD2 (6 bases each). The V and J ends lost 3 bases and 3 bases respectively, with 12 bases between them. CDR3 length: 14 amino acids. CDR1 is SGHTA and CDR2 is FQGNSA in the germline V gene. CDR3 DNA sequence: TGTGCCAGCAGCTTCGGGGGCAGTGGCTACGAGCAGTACTTC. It translates to CASSFGGSGYEQYF.

This clone was recorded only once. The chain couples TRBV7-2 to TRBJ1-4; 9 bases are shared with TRBD1. CDR3 size: 16 residues. Germline V CDR1 and CDR2: SGHTA, FQGNSA. The J segment lost 2 bases and the V segment lost 5 bases, leaving 6 bases of the junction unmatched. The CDR3 DNA is TGTGCCAGCAGCGGACAGGGGATGGGGACTAATGAAAAACTGTTTTTT. It yields the protein CASSGQGMGTNEKLFF.

This chain links TRBV7-2 with TRBJ2-3; 13 nucleotides match TRBD2. V shed 5 bases, J shed 2 bases, and the junction held 7 bases outside the gene matches. The CDR3 length is 17 residues. Germline values: CDR1 SGHTA, CDR2 FQGNSA. CDR3: CASSPRLAGGYTDTQYF. The CDR3 bases are TGTGCCAGCAGCCCCAGACTAGCGGGGGGCTACACAGATACGCAGTATTTT.

This clone was picked up a small number of times. The chain is built from TRBV7-9 and TRBJ1-1; TRBD1 is a possible D gene (6 bases). The length of the CDR3 is 14 residues. Germline V CDR1 and CDR2: SEHNR, FQNEAQ (reference sequence). The V end lost 1 base, the J end lost 5 bases, and 11 bases lay between the germline ends. The CDR3 reads CASSLEGEVTEAFF. The CDR3 DNA reads TGTGCCAGCAGCTTAGAGGGGGAGGTTACTGAAGCTTTCTTT.

This chain uses TRBV14 with TRBJ2-1; possible D gene TRBD2, 7 bases. Trimming shortened V by 0 bases and J by 9 bases, and 18 bases separated the two germline ends. The CDR3 sequence is 16 residues long. CDR1 and CDR2 (germline): SGHDN, FVKESK. CDR3 protein: CASSQDLGGGRIEQFF. DNA of the CDR3: TGTGCCAGCAGCCAAGATTTAGGGGGGGGCCGCATTGAGCAGTTCTTC.

The chain links TRBV20-1 to TRBJ2-1; D tentatively fits TRBD1 or TRBD2 (5 bases each). Germline V gene data show CDR1 as DFQATT and CDR2 as SNEGSKA (reference sequence). CDR3 length equals 10 residues. V was pared by 6 bases and J by 7 bases, with 7 bases between. In DNA form, the CDR3 reads TGCAGTGCCTGGGGGAATGAGCAGTTCTTC. Translating gives CSAWGNEQFF.

The V gene is TRBV29-1, the J gene TRBJ1-1, with 11 bases aligning to TRBD1. Germline CDR1 reads SQVTM; CDR2 reads ANQGSEA. V trimming: 7 bases; J trimming: 4 bases; junction bases outside the gene matches: 11. CDR3 size: 15 residues. CDR3 nucleotide sequence: TGCAGCGCAAAACACTCCGGGACAGGGGGCACTGAAGCTTTCTTT. Protein: CSAKHSGTGGTEAFF.